This TCR beta chain stems from a study of blood T cell repertoires in COVID-19. The wider study: Both acute and convalescent COVID-19 samples were obtained from the United States, Italy and Spain.

Assay used: immunoSEQ multiplex PCR; TCRdb lists only in-frame clones, some missing. The profile covers about 280,000 clones, with around 90% appearing a single time and about 3% taken by the ten largest. Recruits, aged about 18 to 95 years, lived in 24 US areas. A COVID-19 case was met by exposed participants within 2 weeks before study entry. Germline V lookup: CDR1 SEHNR, CDR2 FQNEAQ (reference sequence). The CDR3 has 14 amino acids. Trimming took off 1 base at V and 2 bases at J, with 9 bases between the two ends. The rearrangement uses TRBV7-9 and TRBJ2-7; a weak D match, TRBD2 (5 bases). Input material: PBMCs or T cells enriched from blood (not recorded which). This TCR came from a man between 40 and 49 years old who had been exposed to COVID-19. The CDR3 spells CASSLELDAYEQYF. The CDR3 nucleotides read TGTGCCAGCAGCTTAGAACTAGACGCCTACGAGCAGTACTTC.